The rows below give T cell receptor beta chains drawn from one sample of a study of T cells after yellow fever vaccination. TCRdb used MiXCR to reprocess the 5' RACE reads, holding one entry per CDR3 protein. The data hold 200,000 to 300,000 distinct CDR3 sequences, with 13% observed a single time. The sample consisted of CD4+ T cells sorted from PBMCs, taken 45 days after the yellow fever booster vaccination. The receptors stem from a man aged 25 to 45 who received the YFV17D yellow fever vaccine. The CDR3 runs from the conserved cysteine through the conserved F or W. The order of the fields is clone size, J gene, D gene, V gene, CDR3 protein, CDR3 DNA. A D gene is named only where the DNA matches it firmly. The size entry is marked missing in some rows and otherwise reads once, few, many or a size class.

few,TRBJ1-1,TRBD1,TRBV5-1,CASMDRGTEAFF,TGCGCCAGCATGGACAGGGGCACTGAAGCTTTCTTT
-,TRBJ2-1,TRBD2,TRBV20-1,CSARDSVAGSSYNEQFF,TGCAGTGCTAGAGATTCGGTAGCGGGATCGAGCTACAATGAGCAGTTCTTC
-,TRBJ2-2,-,TRBV6-5,CASSWAGVSNTGELFF,TGTGCCAGCAGTTGGGCTGGCGTGTCGAACACCGGGGAGCTGTTTTTT
few,TRBJ2-1,TRBD2,TRBV20-1,CSAIWEGYNEQFF,TGCAGTGCTATATGGGAGGGCTACAATGAGCAGTTCTTC
many,TRBJ2-3,-,TRBV7-2,CASSLEVATDTQYF,TGTGCCAGCAGCTTAGAGGTAGCTACGGATACGCAGTATTTT
few,TRBJ2-1,-,TRBV2,CASSEQHYNEQFF,TGTGCCAGCAGTGAACAGCACTACAATGAGCAGTTCTTC
-,TRBJ2-7,-,TRBV7-2,CASSLPTRNEQYF,TGTGCCAGCAGCCTCCCGACTCGTAACGAGCAGTACTTC
few,TRBJ2-5,-,TRBV6-2/TRBV6-3,CASSYYAEQETQYF,TGTGCCAGCAGTTATTACGCTGAACAAGAGACCCAGTACTTC
few,TRBJ1-4,-,TRBV5-5,CASSSLWDEKLFF,TGTGCCAGCAGCTCCCTATGGGATGAAAAACTGTTTTTT
-,TRBJ2-7,TRBD2,TRBV5-1,CASSLASGSSYEQYF,TGCGCCAGCAGCTTGGCTAGCGGGAGTAGCTACGAGCAGTACTTC
-,TRBJ2-1,TRBD2,TRBV15,CATSRVETSGYNEQFF,TGTGCCACCAGCAGAGTTGAGACTAGCGGGTACAATGAGCAGTTCTTC
-,TRBJ2-7,TRBD1,TRBV20-1,CSAGDRRSYEQYF,TGCAGTGCTGGGGACAGGAGATCCTACGAGCAGTACTTC
few,TRBJ1-1,-,TRBV12-3/TRBV12-4,CASSFSGLNTEAFF,TGTGCCAGCAGTTTTTCTGGGTTGAACACTGAAGCTTTCTTT
few,TRBJ2-1,TRBD2,TRBV25-1,CASSSVAGAYNEQFF,TGTGCCAGCAGCTCGGTAGCGGGAGCCTACAATGAGCAGTTCTTC
few,TRBJ2-1,TRBD1,TRBV20-1,CSATGTGAPWEQFF,TGCAGTGCTACCGGGACAGGGGCCCCTTGGGAGCAGTTCTTC
-,TRBJ2-2,-,TRBV2,CASSSRGTPNTGELFF,TGTGCCAGCAGCAGCCGCGGGACCCCGAACACCGGGGAGCTGTTTTTT
few,TRBJ2-3,-,TRBV7-9,CASSLGLGTDTQYF,TGTGCCAGCAGCTTGGGCCTGGGCACAGATACGCAGTATTTT
many,TRBJ1-5,-,TRBV6-5,CASSHAGSAQHF,TGTGCCAGCAGCCACGCGGGATCGGCCCAGCATTTT
few,TRBJ2-5,TRBD1,TRBV7-9,CASSWGTGAYKETQYF,TGTGCCAGCAGCTGGGGAACAGGGGCCTACAAAGAGACCCAGTACTTC
many,TRBJ2-3,-,TRBV20-1,CSASLLGPLTDTQYF,TGCAGTGCTAGTCTTCTCGGACCTCTCACAGATACGCAGTATTTT
-,TRBJ2-3,-,TRBV10-3,CAISVADTDTQYF,TGTGCCATCAGTGTTGCAGACACAGATACGCAGTATTTT
-,TRBJ2-7,TRBD1,TRBV7-2,CASSADRGSYEQYF,TGTGCCAGCAGCGCCGACAGGGGCTCCTACGAGCAGTACTTC
-,TRBJ1-1,-,TRBV6-5,CASSYSLGGGAFF,TGTGCCAGCAGTTACTCTCTCGGTGGGGGGGCCTTCTTT
-,TRBJ2-2,-,TRBV9,CASSVGTAGELFF,TGTGCCAGCAGCGTAGGGACAGCCGGGGAGCTGTTTTTT
-,TRBJ2-7,-,TRBV25-1,CASGAGADEQYF,TGTGCCAGCGGGGCCGGGGCCGACGAGCAGTACTTC
few,TRBJ2-5,TRBD2,TRBV2,CAYTSGRGGETQYF,TGTGCCTATACAAGCGGGAGGGGAGGCGAGACCCAGTACTTC
many,TRBJ2-5,-,TRBV12-3/TRBV12-4,CASSLRSTETQYF,TGTGCCAGCAGTTTAAGGTCCACAGAGACCCAGTACTTC
many,TRBJ2-7,-,TRBV5-1,CASSLGRHYEQYF,TGCGCCAGCAGCTTGGGACGGCACTACGAGCAGTACTTC
-,TRBJ2-7,-,TRBV20-1,CSARDRLRTTSSEQYF,TGCAGTGCTAGAGATCGTCTTCGGACAACAAGTAGCGAGCAGTACTTC